The source of this T cell receptor (beta chain) is a study of cytomegalovirus exposure and HLA in healthy donors. Study-wide findings and caveats: Specificity of a few CMV-associated chains for CMV antigens was verified in vitro.

The CDR3 sequence is 15 residues long. V lost 0 bases to trimming and J lost 4 bases; unmatched junction nucleotides: 2. CDR1 and CDR2 from the germline V gene are SGHNT and YYREEE (reference sequence). Clones were sequenced by immunoSEQ multiplex PCR, and TCRdb holds only the in-frame ones, with some missing. The sample shows 100,000 to 150,000 clones, approximately 90% of them seen only once. The donors formed part of the roughly 120-subject validation cohort, distinct from the roughly 700-subject first cohort. Worth noting for this clone: The antigen is undetermined.

The specimen was PBMCs. The source is a woman between 18 and 30 years old in good health and CMV-seronegative. The chain carries TRBV5-4 and TRBJ2-5, with 11 nucleotides matching TRBD2. The CDR3 region has the DNA TGTGCCAGCAGCTTGGTCCTAGCGGGAGGAGAGACCCAGTACTTC. The encoded protein is CASSLVLAGGETQYF.